This TCR beta chain came from a study of T cell changes during pregnancy in multiple sclerosis. V dropped 3 bases and J dropped 1 base, with 6 bases sitting between them. The germline gives CDR1 LGHNA, CDR2 YNFKEQ. The CDR3 totals 13 residues. The method was immunoSEQ multiplex PCR; TCRdb's version includes in-frame clones alone and lacks a portion of them. The sample has roughly 90,000 clones; 85% to 95% are singletons. This TCR derives from a female donor with multiple sclerosis, enrolled in a pregnancy study. The input for sequencing was peripheral blood, taken before pregnancy. This chain joins TRBV4-2 and TRBJ1-1, with D maybe TRBD1 (6 bases). In nucleotides, the CDR3 is TGTGCCAGCAGCCAGGACAGGAACACTGAAGCTTTCTTT. It translates to CASSQDRNTEAFF.